Below, 30 T cell receptor beta chains from the same sample are listed, as sequenced in a study of Graves' ophthalmopathy and Graves' hyperthyroidism. RNA transcripts yielded amplified TCR beta CDR3 regions. First-round RT-PCR with HTBI primers preceded a second-round multiplex PCR. A single record per CDR3 protein comes from TCRdb applying MiXCR to the multiplex PCR reads. The sample lists 400,000 to 450,000 distinct CDR3 sequences, approximately 21% seen once, with roughly 3% in the top ten. Sequences were obtained from peripheral blood. All receptors come from a young woman with stable Graves' hyperthyroidism.

This chain uses TRBV12-3 or TRBV12-4 with TRBJ2-5, with TRBD1 matching over 7 bases. With V trimmed by 5 bases and J by 2 bases, 2 bases remained unmatched. The CDR3 consists of 13 residues. The CDR3 protein is CASSVTGQETQYF. The CDR3 DNA sequence: TGTGCCAGCAGTGTGACAGGGCAAGAGACCCAGTACTTC.

This clonotype was detected many times. The chain carries TRBV9 and TRBJ2-5, with D possibly matching TRBD2 (6 bases). CDR1 and CDR2 (germline): SGDLS, YYNGEE. V lost 0 bases to trimming and J lost 3 bases, with 12 bases between them. The CDR3 spans 15 residues. CDR3 sequence: CASSVGASDKETQYF. CDR3 nucleotide sequence: TGTGCCAGCAGCGTAGGGGCTAGCGACAAAGAGACCCAGTACTTC.

The J gene is TRBJ1-6, the V gene TRBV15, with TRBD1 identical over 9 bases. CDR3 length equals 17 residues. Trimming took 0 bases from V and 14 from J; bases not matched to a gene: 14. Germline loops: CDR1 LNHNV, CDR2 YYDKDF (reference sequence). This CDR3 is CATSRDSYGTGYVTLHF. The DNA of the CDR3 is TGTGCCACCAGCAGAGATAGTTACGGGACAGGGTACGTCACCCTCCACTTT.

This chain joins TRBV11-2 and TRBJ2-2; D is unclear. CDR1 is SGHAT and CDR2 is FQNNGV in the germline V gene. CDR3 length equals 13 residues. V lost 4 bases, J lost 6 bases, and 9 bases lay in between. CDR3 amino acids: CASSSVRPGELFF. DNA of the CDR3: TGTGCCAGCAGCTCCGTCCGTCCCGGGGAGCTGTTTTTT.

This clonotype came up many times. The gene calls are TRBV27 and TRBJ2-7, with unresolved D. The CDR3 runs to 12 residues. In germline, CDR1 is MNHEY, CDR2 SMNVEV (reference sequence). The V and J ends lost 3 bases and 6 bases respectively, with 9 bases between them. Written as DNA, the CDR3 is TGTGCCAGCAGTTTTAATGGGGTCGAGCAGTACTTC. Protein product: CASSFNGVEQYF.

This clonotype was detected ten times or more. The CDR3 coding sequence is TGTGCCAGCAGTCGACCCGCGACAGGGCCCTATGGCTACACCTTC. Encoded protein: CASSRPATGPYGYTF. This chain connects TRBV6-2 or TRBV6-3 to TRBJ1-2, with 7 bases lining up with TRBD1. The CDR3 sequence is 15 residues long. The germline V gene encodes CDR1 MNHEY and CDR2 SVGEGT. Trimming removed 5 bases from V and 4 bases from J; junction bases left unmatched: 10.

The CDR3: CSASVGLGNQPQHF. Written as DNA, the CDR3 is TGCAGTGCTAGTGTTGGGCTTGGAAATCAGCCCCAGCATTTT. The V gene is TRBV20-1, the J gene TRBJ1-5, with D unresolved. Germline CDR1 and CDR2: DFQATT and SNEGSKA (reference sequence). The germline V and J ends were trimmed by 3 bases and 4 bases, with 13 bases remaining between them. This CDR3 region has 14 residues.

This chain joins TRBV6-1 and TRBJ2-5; 7 bases agree with TRBD1. Trimming removed 6 bases from V and 3 bases from J; junction bases left unmatched: 7. The CDR3 runs to 14 residues. Per germline, CDR1 MNHNS and CDR2 SASEGT. CDR3 sequence reads: CASSEQGREETQYF. The CDR3 DNA sequence: TGTGCCAGCAGCGAACAGGGGCGGGAAGAGACCCAGTACTTC.

This clonotype was counted ten times or more. The V and J genes are TRBV12-3 or TRBV12-4 and TRBJ1-1; TRBD1 is a possible D gene (5 bases). V was cut by 0 bases and J by 4 bases, with 18 bases left in between. The CDR3 sequence is 17 residues long. For the CDR3, the DNA is TGTGCCAGCAGTTTAGCGCTAAGGGGCGGAATCGGCACTGAAGCTTTCTTT. The encoded protein is CASSLALRGGIGTEAFF.

This clonotype was seen at least ten times. One end of the junction is discordant with germline, which a read error may explain. The gene calls are TRBV12-3 or TRBV12-4 and TRBJ2-7, with TRBD2 as a possible D gene (6 bases). CDR3 length equals 14 residues. The CDR3 reads CASSFGGIDYEQYF. CDR3 DNA sequence: TGTGCCAGCAGTTTCGGGGGTATCGATTACGAACAGTACTTC.

This clonotype was observed at least ten times. The chain combines TRBV29-1 with TRBJ1-5; 7 bases are a match to TRBD1. The V gene end was trimmed by 5 bases and the J gene end by 1 base; junction bases not matched to a gene: 2. Germline assignment: CDR1 SQVTM and CDR2 ANQGSEA. This CDR3 contains 13 residues. The CDR3 here is CSVTGDSNQPQHF. The CDR3 nucleotides are TGCAGCGTTACAGGGGACAGCAATCAGCCCCAGCATTTT.

Many counts were recorded for this clonotype. The chain couples TRBV20-1 to TRBJ2-5; 11 nucleotides line up with TRBD2. V was clipped by 2 bases and J by 2 bases; unmatched bases: 10. This CDR3 has 17 amino acids. Germline assignment: CDR1 DFQATT and CDR2 SNEGSKA (reference sequence). The CDR3 is CSARSRLAGGPQETQYF. The CDR3 nucleotides read TGCAGTGCTAGAAGTCGCCTAGCGGGAGGCCCACAAGAGACCCAGTACTTC.

The chain joins TRBV6-1 to TRBJ2-7, with D perhaps TRBD1 (5 bases). The V end was cut by 0 bases, the J end by 0 bases, with 9 bases between. The CDR3 is made up of 15 amino acids. Germline-derived CDR1 and CDR2 are MNHNS and SASEGT. CDR3 sequence reads: CASSEAKGFSYEQYF. CDR3 nucleotides: TGTGCCAGCAGTGAAGCTAAGGGGTTCTCCTACGAGCAGTACTTC.

This clonotype was counted only a few times. The V and J genes are TRBV30 and TRBJ1-1; tentatively, D is TRBD1 (5 bases). CDR1 is GTSNPN, CDR2 SVGIG, per germline (reference sequence). This CDR3 spans 16 amino acids. The V and J ends lost 4 bases and 0 bases respectively, with 18 bases between them. The CDR3 nucleotides are TGTGCCTGGACCCACTGGCGGGGACTCATGAACACTGAAGCTTTCTTT. Translation: CAWTHWRGLMNTEAFF.

Of note for this clonotype: A much larger clonotype is one base distant, so this may be a read error. The chain recombines TRBV4-1 with TRBJ1-5; D call uncertain. From germline, CDR1 is MGHRA and CDR2 YSYEKL. The CDR3 has 15 amino acids. The CDR3 spells CASSQVDMSNHPQHF. The CDR3 coding sequence is TGCGCCAGCAGCCAAGTAGATATGAGCAATCATCCCCAGCATTTT.

J is TRBJ2-7 and V is TRBV24-1; D not resolved. This CDR3 contains 13 residues. The V gene's germline CDR1 is KGHDR and CDR2 SFDVKD. Deletions cut 7 bases from V and 5 bases from J, with 14 bases between. The CDR3 region has the DNA TGTGCCACCAGCGTAGGCACTGTGGACGAGCAGTACTTC. Its protein product is CATSVGTVDEQYF.

This clonotype was recorded many times. The CDR3 sequence is CASSYGTGGYGYTF. CDR3 nucleotide sequence: TGTGCCAGCAGCTACGGGACAGGGGGCTATGGCTACACCTTC. J is TRBJ1-2 and V is TRBV7-9, with 11 nucleotides matching TRBD1. The V and J ends lost 4 bases and 4 bases, in that order; junction bases with no gene match: 2. The CDR3 has 14 residues. The V gene's germline CDR1 is SEHNR and CDR2 FQNEAQ (reference sequence).

The V call is TRBV18, the J call TRBJ2-2, with D perhaps TRBD1 (5 bases). The V end lost 2 bases, the J end lost 6 bases, and 10 bases lay between the germline ends. Per the germline V gene, CDR1 is KGHSH and CDR2 is LQKENI. The CDR3 is made up of 14 amino acids. The CDR3 is CASSPRGVSGELFF. CDR3 sequence (DNA): TGTGCCAGCTCACCAAGGGGCGTTTCCGGGGAGCTGTTTTTT.

This clonotype was seen at least ten times. This chain joins TRBV28 and TRBJ2-5; 8 bases agree with TRBD1. CDR3 size: 14 residues. The V and J ends lost 4 bases and 0 bases, in that order; junction bases with no gene match: 1. The V gene's germline CDR1 is MDHEN and CDR2 SYDVKM. The CDR3 sequence is CASSWGQDQETQYF. The CDR3, as DNA: TGTGCCAGCAGTTGGGGACAGGACCAAGAGACCCAGTACTTC.

In its sample, this clonotype was seen a few times. The chain employs TRBV11-2 and TRBJ2-7, with 14 nucleotides matching TRBD2. J was trimmed by 6 bases and V by 6 bases; bases with no gene match: 10. The CDR3 totals 16 residues. CDR1 is SGHAT and CDR2 is FQNNGV in the germline V gene. CDR3 loop: CASRGGTSGSLTEQYF. The CDR3 DNA sequence: TGTGCCAGCAGGGGGGGGACTAGCGGGAGTCTGACCGAGCAGTACTTC.

In this sample, this clonotype turned up a few times. V gene TRBV30 combines with J gene TRBJ1-6; D ambiguous. The CDR3 extends over 13 amino acids. Germline lookup yields CDR1 GTSNPN and CDR2 SVGIG (reference sequence). V lost 3 bases and J lost 0, with 3 bases in between. CDR3 sequence: CAWSSSYNSPLHF. CDR3 sequence (DNA): TGTGCCTGGAGCAGCTCCTATAATTCACCCCTCCACTTT.

V gene TRBV11-2 combines with J gene TRBJ1-1, with D perhaps matching TRBD1 (6 bases). This CDR3 is 15 amino acids long. V was trimmed by 5 bases and J by 10 bases, leaving 23 bases between them. In germline, CDR1 is SGHAT, CDR2 FQNNGV. CDR3 nucleotide sequence: TGTGCCAGCAGCCAGATCAGGGGCCGGAGCCCGGGAGCTTTCTTT. It yields the protein CASSQIRGRSPGAFF.

J is TRBJ1-1 and V is TRBV6-2 or TRBV6-3; D possibly corresponds to TRBD1 (5 bases). Germline V gene data show CDR1 as MNHEY and CDR2 as SVGEGT. V was shortened by 0 bases and J by 3 bases, with 20 bases between the two germline ends. The CDR3 runs to 18 residues. The CDR3 DNA is TGTGCCAGCAGTTACTCAAGGACTATTCAGGGAGGCGACACTGAAGCTTTCTTT. Its translation is CASSYSRTIQGGDTEAFF.

The chain recombines TRBV24-1 with TRBJ2-5; tentatively, D is TRBD2 (5 bases). The CDR3 extends over 16 amino acids. The V gene lost 0 bases and the J gene lost 2 bases, with 12 bases spanning the gap. CDR1 KGHDR and CDR2 SFDVKD come from the germline V gene. The DNA of the CDR3 is TGTGCCACCAGTGATTTGTTTCCGGGGTCGCAAGAGACCCAGTACTTC. This encodes CATSDLFPGSQETQYF.

V and J are TRBV19 and TRBJ1-6; D uncertain. The CDR3 loop spans 14 amino acids. The germline V gene encodes CDR1 LNHDA and CDR2 SQIVND (reference sequence). Trimming pared 5 bases from V and 5 bases from J, leaving 10 bases between. CDR3 in DNA: TGTGCCAGTAGTGTGACGGGTAATAATTCACCCCTCCACTTT. This codes for CASSVTGNNSPLHF.

The chain is built from TRBV3-1 and TRBJ1-1, with D hard to call. Germline CDR1 is LGHDT and CDR2 is YNNKEL (reference sequence). The CDR3 contains 15 residues. With 4 bases removed from V and 5 bases from J, the gap between germline ends came to 17 bases. The chain's CDR3 is CASSRRVVEGTEAFF. CDR3 DNA: TGTGCCAGCAGCCGCCGGGTAGTGGAGGGTACTGAAGCTTTCTTT.

This clonotype was detected many times. The chain uses TRBV12-3 or TRBV12-4 and TRBJ2-5, with D perhaps TRBD2 (6 bases). This CDR3 is 15 amino acids long. V was clipped by 6 bases and J by 4 bases, with 18 bases between them. DNA of the CDR3: TGTGCCAGCAGGGATAGGAGGGGCACAGGAGAGACCCAGTACTTC. Its protein product is CASRDRRGTGETQYF.

This rearrangement joins TRBV11-2 to TRBJ2-7, with D possibly being TRBD2 (6 bases). The CDR3 is 18 amino acids. Germline V gene data show CDR1 as SGHAT and CDR2 as FQNNGV. V lost 5 bases to trimming and J lost 1 base, with 24 bases between them. CDR3 amino acids: CASSQPPHPGLASYEQYF. CDR3 DNA sequence: TGTGCCAGCAGCCAGCCGCCCCATCCGGGACTCGCTTCCTACGAGCAGTACTTC.

This clonotype has at least ten counts. The J gene is TRBJ2-7, the V gene TRBV20-1; 9 bases agree with TRBD2. There are 17 residues in the CDR3. The germline CDR1 and CDR2 sequences are DFQATT and SNEGSKA (reference sequence). V shed 0 bases and J 5 bases; nucleotides not matched to a gene: 14. The CDR3 DNA reads TGCAGTGCTAGAGATGTCTTGGTCAAGCGGGAGGCCCACGAGCAGTACTTC. It is translated as CSARDVLVKREAHEQYF.

This clonotype has ten or more counts. The chain uses TRBV5-5 and TRBJ2-5; 7 positions match TRBD1. Germline values: CDR1 SGHKS, CDR2 YYEKEE (reference sequence). The CDR3 length is 14 residues. J was trimmed by 5 bases and V by 4 bases; bases with no gene match: 8. The CDR3 bases are TGTGCCAGCAGCGGAACAGGGGCCCCGGAGACCCAGTACTTC. Encoded protein: CASSGTGAPETQYF.